This T cell receptor (beta chain) is drawn from a study of spatial heterogeneity in lung cancer. TCRdb re-called the 5' RACE reads through MiXCR, storing one row per CDR3 protein. The table includes more than 12,000 distinct CDR3 sequences, 10% to 11% detected once. This clonotype showed up many times. Germline V gives CDR1 SEHNR, CDR2 FQNEAQ (reference sequence). J was trimmed by 7 bases and V by 5 bases; bases with no gene match: 8. There are 15 residues in the CDR3. As to time point: sample taken at primary tumor resection. Material for sequencing was whole RNA from tumor, nontumor lung or frozen PBMC, left unsorted.

The genes are TRBV7-9 and TRBJ2-1, with TRBD1 identical over 10 bases. Sequencing was performed on PBMCs, taken at surgery. The TCR comes from a female donor with early-stage non-small cell lung cancer. CDR3 bases: TGTGCCAGCAGCGTGGGACAGGGGTTGCTTAATGAGCAGTTCTTC. It codes for CASSVGQGLLNEQFF.